This TCR beta chain derives from a study of identical twins. Remarks on this clonotype: What it binds is unknown.

There were only healthy Caucasians among the donors. TCRdb re-derived calls from the 5' RACE reads in MiXCR, one entry per CDR3 protein. The repertoire holds around 960,000 distinct CDR3 sequences, with around 12% as singletons. V was cut by 3 bases and J by 6 bases, with 12 bases left in between. CDR1 and CDR2 (germline): LNHNV, YYDKDF (reference sequence). The CDR3 loop spans 14 amino acids. Regarding the study as a whole: For cord blood, abundant beta clonotypes had fewer insertions, unlike memory repertoires, which showed none.

This sample was also put to use in a study of yellow fever vaccine responses in identical twins.

The sequenced material came from PBMCs. The sequence derives from a woman younger than 30 in good health. The rearrangement uses TRBV15 and TRBJ1-5; a possible D gene is TRBD1 (5 bases). In DNA, the CDR3 is TGTGCCACCAGCAGGGGGGACGGGGGTCAGCCCCAGCATTTT. Its translation: CATSRGDGGQPQHF.